This is a list of T cell receptor beta chains from one sample in a study of PD-1 blockade in classical Hodgkin lymphoma. Libraries were prepared by immunoSEQ multiplex PCR; TCRdb keeps only in-frame clonotypes and omits some of them. The data show 15,000 to 20,000 clones, about 81% seen once. The sample in question was peripheral blood mononuclear cells (PBMCs), obtained at baseline. These receptors were collected from a human donor with classical Hodgkin lymphoma. Both conserved end residues are part of each CDR3. Each record gives: D gene, V gene, J gene, clone size, CDR3 DNA, CDR3 protein. A D gene is named only where the DNA matches it firmly. A row's size may be missing; if present it is once, few, many or a size class.

TRBD2,TRBV7-3,TRBJ2-1,few,TGTGCCAGCAGCTCTGGACTAGCATCCTACAATGAGCAGTTCTTC,CASSSGLASYNEQFF
NA,TRBV5-8,TRBJ1-1,NA,TGTGCCAGCAGCTTGGAGAAGGGTCGGTTCTTT,CASSLEKGRFF
NA,TRBV14,TRBJ2-7,NA,TGTGCCAGCAGGCCCAGGGACGGAACCTACGAGCAGTACTTC,CASRPRDGTYEQYF
NA,TRBV30,TRBJ1-3,once,TGTGCCTGGAGAAATCCCTCTGGAAACACCATATATTTT,CAWRNPSGNTIYF
NA,TRBV9,TRBJ2-7,NA,TGTGCCAGCAGCCCCCCGGGGCGATCTGCCGAGCAGTACTTC,CASSPPGRSAEQYF
NA,TRBV28,TRBJ2-1,NA,TGTGCCAGCAGTTCCCGCGGGGGCCGAACATACAATGAGCAGTTCTTC,CASSSRGGRTYNEQFF
NA,TRBV4-1,TRBJ2-3,NA,TGCGCCAGCAGCCGCGGACCCAGCACAGATACGCAGTATTTT,CASSRGPSTDTQYF
TRBD1,TRBV19,TRBJ1-5,once,TGTGCCAGTAGTATGAAGGGCACCGGGACAGGCCACAGTCCCCAGCATTTT,CASSMKGTGTGHSPQHF
TRBD1,TRBV7-2,TRBJ1-1,NA,TGTGCCAGCAGAGATGACAGGGTTGGTGAAGCTTTCTTT,CASRDDRVGEAFF
TRBD1,TRBV10-3,TRBJ2-7,NA,TGTGCCATCAGTCTACGGGACAGTGCTCAATACGAGCAGTACTTC,CAISLRDSAQYEQYF
TRBD1,TRBV2,TRBJ1-3,once,TGTGCCAGCAGGACAGGGAGTCCTGGAAACACCATATATTTT,CASRTGSPGNTIYF
NA,TRBV6-5,TRBJ1-2,NA,TGTGCCAGCAGTCGCAAGGACTATGGCTACACCTTC,CASSRKDYGYTF
NA,TRBV25-1,TRBJ1-6,NA,TGTGCCAGCAGTGAAGATGATTCGGGGGGACTAATCCATTCACCCCTCCACTTT,CASSEDDSGGLIHSPLHF
TRBD2,TRBV7-6,TRBJ2-5,NA,TGTGCCAGCAGCTTAGGGCTAGCGGGGGAGACCCAGTACTTC,CASSLGLAGETQYF
NA,TRBV5-4,TRBJ1-4,NA,TGTGCCAGCAGCTCCAGAAATGAAAAACTGTTTTTT,CASSSRNEKLFF
NA,TRBV4-1,TRBJ2-7,NA,TGCGCCAGCAGTTCAGGGGAGGTCCGATACGAGCAGTACTTC,CASSSGEVRYEQYF
NA,TRBV4-2,TRBJ2-5,once,TGTGCCAGCAGCCAAACTGGGCTAGAGACCCAGTACTTC,CASSQTGLETQYF
TRBD1,TRBV18,TRBJ2-7,NA,TGTGCCAGCTCACCCGGGACAGGGCTCTCCTACGAGCAGTACTTC,CASSPGTGLSYEQYF